Listed below are T cell receptor beta chains from one sample, sequenced in a study of cytomegalovirus exposure and HLA in healthy donors. Sequencing used immunoSEQ multiplex PCR; TCRdb keeps in-frame clones, though not all of them. In total, the table holds about 84,000 clones. Sequencing was performed on PBMCs. The receptors derive from a man aged 45-65 years in good health and CMV-seronegative. The CDR3 runs from the conserved cysteine through the conserved F or W. A D gene is named only where the DNA matches it firmly.

CDR3nt | CDR3aa | v_gene | d_gene | j_gene | len
TGTGCCAGCAGCCCAGGTGGTGAGCAGTACTTC | CASSPGGEQYF | TRBV9 | NA | TRBJ2-7 | 11
TGTGCCAGCAGCTCCGCTTCCGGGGTAAGCTCCTACAATGAGCAGTTCTTC | CASSSASGVSSYNEQFF | TRBV7-9 | NA | TRBJ2-1 | 17
TGTGCCAGCAGCTTCAGCGGGGCGTCCCTGGAGCAGTACTTC | CASSFSGASLEQYF | TRBV7-8 | TRBD2 | TRBJ2-7 | 14
TGTGCCTGGAGTGGGTTTAGGCAGGGAACCACAGATACGCAGTATTTT | CAWSGFRQGTTDTQYF | TRBV30 | NA | TRBJ2-3 | 16
TGTGCCAGCAGTTTAACCCGGCGGTACCGTGATAGCGGGGTCTACGAGCAGTACTTC | CASSLTRRYRDSGVYEQYF | TRBV27 | TRBD2 | TRBJ2-7 | 19
TGCGCCAGCAGCTTGGCGGGGACAGGGAGTAACACTGAAGCTTTCTTT | CASSLAGTGSNTEAFF | TRBV5-1 | TRBD1 | TRBJ1-1 | 16
TGTGCCAGCAGCTTAGATTTTAGGAGTCGGGAGCAGTACTTC | CASSLDFRSREQYF | TRBV11-3 | NA | TRBJ2-7 | 14
TGTGCCAGTAGTATAGGACAGCAAGAGACCCAGTACTTC | CASSIGQQETQYF | TRBV19 | NA | TRBJ2-5 | 13
TGTGCCAGTAGCACATGGCCTCAGCCCCAGCATTTT | CASSTWPQPQHF | TRBV19 | NA | TRBJ1-5 | 12
TGTGCCAGCAGCGCCCAGGGGGCTGGCACTGAAGCTTTCTTT | CASSAQGAGTEAFF | TRBV7-3 | TRBD1 | TRBJ1-1 | 14
TGTGCCAGCAGTTTCTCAGGCTCTGGAAACACCATATATTTT | CASSFSGSGNTIYF | TRBV28 | NA | TRBJ1-3 | 14
TGCAGTGCTAGTGCGGGGTGGGGCTACACCTTC | CSASAGWGYTF | TRBV20-1 | NA | TRBJ1-2 | 11
TGTGCCAGCAGCGTAGCGGCGGGTGGTAAAGAGACCCAGTACTTC | CASSVAAGGKETQYF | TRBV9 | NA | TRBJ2-5 | 15
TGTGCCAGTAGTTGGGTGGGCGGCAATCAGCCCCAGCATTTT | CASSWVGGNQPQHF | TRBV19 | NA | TRBJ1-5 | 14
TGTGCCAGCATACCAGGGGGCAAGAACGAGCAGTACTTC | CASIPGGKNEQYF | TRBV28 | TRBD1 | TRBJ2-7 | 13
TGTGCCAGCAGCACACCATATGGCTACACCTTC | CASSTPYGYTF | TRBV28 | NA | TRBJ1-2 | 11
TGTGCCAGCACCCCGGGGGGGGCGACGGTCGGCTACACCTTC | CASTPGGATVGYTF | TRBV6-6 | NA | TRBJ1-2 | 14
TGTGCCAGCAGTTTACAAACAGGGGGCGGGGGGTCCTATAATTCACCCCTCCACTTT | CASSLQTGGGGSYNSPLHF | TRBV28 | TRBD1 | TRBJ1-6 | 19
TGTGCCAGCAGCTCTCTTTCCTCCCCGAGGGGAAACACCATATATTTT | CASSSLSSPRGNTIYF | TRBV11-2 | NA | TRBJ1-3 | 16
TGTGCCAGCAGAAAGCGGGGGAACACCGGGGAGCTGTTTTTT | CASRKRGNTGELFF | TRBV6-5 | TRBD2 | TRBJ2-2 | 14
TGTGCCAGCAGTTCCGTTTCGAGTCCACCCCTCCACTTT | CASSSVSSPPLHF | TRBV27 | NA | TRBJ1-6 | 13
TGTGCCACCCCTACCCCACAGGGAAATGGCTACACCTTC | CATPTPQGNGYTF | TRBV7-2 | NA | TRBJ1-2 | 13
TGCGCCAGCAGCCAAGCCTGGGGCGGTAGCACAGATACGCAGTATTTT | CASSQAWGGSTDTQYF | TRBV4-3 | NA | TRBJ2-3 | 16
TGCGCCAGCAGCTTGAGGGCCAGGGCCAACACTGAAGCTTTCTTT | CASSLRARANTEAFF | TRBV5-1 | NA | TRBJ1-1 | 15
TGTGCCAGCAGCGGAGCAGGGGGCGCGTTGGTAAGCTCTGGGGCCAACGTCCTGACTTTC | CASSGAGGALVSSGANVLTF | TRBV16 | TRBD1 | TRBJ2-6 | 20
TGTGCTAGTGGTTTCCCCCCCGGGACTCCGTCAAGAGAGCAGTACTTC | CASGFPPGTPSREQYF | TRBV12-5 | NA | TRBJ2-7 | 16
TGCGCCAGCAGCTTGGAGACAGGTAACCTCTATGGCTACACCTTC | CASSLETGNLYGYTF | TRBV5-1 | NA | TRBJ1-2 | 15
TGTGCCAGCAGTCGAGCGGGGGGGTACCAAGAGACCCAGTACTTC | CASSRAGGYQETQYF | TRBV6-5 | TRBD2 | TRBJ2-5 | 15
TGTGCCAGCAGTTCCCCCGGGTGGTGGGGAGATGAAAAACTGTTTTTT | CASSSPGWWGDEKLFF | TRBV5-6 | NA | TRBJ1-4 | 16
TGTGCCAGCAGCCCCGGGACAAACCTACGAGAGCAGTACTTC | CASSPGTNLREQYF | TRBV7-3 | NA | TRBJ2-7 | 14
TGCAGCGCCCCACACCGAGGGCATAAAAATGAAGCTTTCTTT | CSAPHRGHKNEAFF | TRBV29-1 | NA | TRBJ1-1 | 14
TGTGCCAGCAGCCCAGGGGGAACCTACGAGCAGTACTTC | CASSPGGTYEQYF | TRBV7-2 | TRBD1 | TRBJ2-7 | 13
TGTGCCAGCAGACCAGGGGCCAATCAGCCCCAGCATTTT | CASRPGANQPQHF | TRBV2 | NA | TRBJ1-5 | 13
TGTGCCAGCAGCACGCCGGGACAGGGTACAGATACGCAGTATTTT | CASSTPGQGTDTQYF | TRBV5-4 | TRBD1 | TRBJ2-3 | 15
TGCGCCAGCAGCCAAGTCGGAGGGGGCGTCTACGAGCAGTACTTC | CASSQVGGGVYEQYF | TRBV4-1 | NA | TRBJ2-7 | 15
TGTGCCAGCAGCAAACAATCTTTATCCGGGACAGGGGCCTACGAGCAGTACTTC | CASSKQSLSGTGAYEQYF | TRBV27 | TRBD1 | TRBJ2-7 | 18
TGTGCCAGCAGCAAAAGGGGGGGATGGGGAAGAAACACTGAAGCTTTCTTT | CASSKRGGWGRNTEAFF | TRBV7-9 | NA | TRBJ1-1 | 17
TGCAGCGTTGAGATTACAGCGGAGGCTGAAGCTTTCTTT | CSVEITAEAEAFF | TRBV29-1 | NA | TRBJ1-1 | 13
TGTGCCAGTAGCCGGACAGGGCGGGCAGATACGCAGTATTTT | CASSRTGRADTQYF | TRBV19 | TRBD1 | TRBJ2-3 | 14
TGCGCCAGCAGCCTCGACCTGGGGAGTAATGGCTACACCTTC | CASSLDLGSNGYTF | TRBV4-3 | NA | TRBJ1-2 | 14
TGTGCCAGCAGTTACTCAACAGGGGACCAAGAGACCCAGTACTTC | CASSYSTGDQETQYF | TRBV6-5 | TRBD1 | TRBJ2-5 | 15
TGTGCCAGCAGCTTATCTATGAATGAGCAGTTCTTC | CASSLSMNEQFF | TRBV7-9 | NA | TRBJ2-1 | 12